The sample holds a few counts of the clone carrying this T cell receptor beta chain. Its antigen is not identified. This sample was included in a study of cytomegalovirus exposure and HLA in healthy donors. The study's findings and limits: There were reportedly fewer N-insertions in an Asian-associated ancestry cluster than the roughly 670-donor mean, in a later analysis.

The primer mix had 60 Vbeta and 13 Jbeta primers. Method: immunoSEQ multiplex PCR; TCRdb's copy keeps in-frame clones and lacks some. The profile shows some 80,000 clones, roughly 80% of them singletons. This CDR3 has 14 amino acids. Germline CDR1 and CDR2: LNHDA and SQIVND (reference sequence). Trimming removed 1 base at V and 1 base at J, with 7 bases between. The sample comprised PBMCs. The receptor was isolated from a human donor in good health. The chain joins TRBV19 to TRBJ1-1; D is unclear. The chain's CDR3 is CASSIVQQNTEAFF. CDR3 bases: TGTGCCAGTAGTATAGTACAGCAGAACACTGAAGCTTTCTTT.